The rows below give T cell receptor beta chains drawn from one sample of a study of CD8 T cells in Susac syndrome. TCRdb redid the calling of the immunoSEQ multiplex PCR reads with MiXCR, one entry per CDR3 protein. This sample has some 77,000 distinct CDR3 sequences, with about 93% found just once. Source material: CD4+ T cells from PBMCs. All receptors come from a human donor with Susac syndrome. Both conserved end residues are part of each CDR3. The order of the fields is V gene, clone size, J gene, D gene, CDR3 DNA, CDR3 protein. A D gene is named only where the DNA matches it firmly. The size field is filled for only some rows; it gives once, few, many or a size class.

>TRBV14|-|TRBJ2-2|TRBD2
TGTGCCAGCAGCCCCCTCCTAGCGGGATCGGCCGGGGAGCTGTTTTTT
CASSPLLAGSAGELFF
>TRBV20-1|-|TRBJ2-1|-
TGCAGTGTAAGGGGGTATGAGCAGTTCTTC
CSVRGYEQFF
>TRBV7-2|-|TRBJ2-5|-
TGTGCCAGCAGCTTCGGGGGAGAGACCCAGTACTTC
CASSFGGETQYF
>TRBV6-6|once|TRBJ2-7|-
TGTGCCAGCAGTACCACGACGGGAACCTACGAGCAGTACTTC
CASSTTTGTYEQYF
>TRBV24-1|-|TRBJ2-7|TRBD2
TGTGCCACCAGTGATCGACTAGCGAGTTCCTACGAGCAGTACTTC
CATSDRLASSYEQYF
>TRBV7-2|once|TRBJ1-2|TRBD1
TGTGCCAGCAGCTCCCGGGACAGATCTTCCTATGGCTACACCTTC
CASSSRDRSSYGYTF
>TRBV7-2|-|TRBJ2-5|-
TGTGCCAGCAGCTTATTAGGAAGTCCACAAGAGACCCAGTACTTC
CASSLLGSPQETQYF
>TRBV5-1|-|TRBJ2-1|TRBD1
TGCGCCAGCAGCTTGAAACAGGGGGCTCTTAATGAGCAGTTCTTC
CASSLKQGALNEQFF
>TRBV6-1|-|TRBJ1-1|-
TGTGCCAGTTCGATGGCGGCAGGGCGGGAGAACACTGAAGCTTTCTTT
CASSMAAGRENTEAFF
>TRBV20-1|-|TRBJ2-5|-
TGCAGTGCTAGAGAGGGAGAGACCCAGTACTTC
CSAREGETQYF
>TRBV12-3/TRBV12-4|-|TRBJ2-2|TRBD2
TGTGCCAGCAGGCCGGGACTAAGGGACACCGGGGAGCTGTTTTTT
CASRPGLRDTGELFF
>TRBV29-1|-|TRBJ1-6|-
TGCAGCGTCTCCCGGGGGGCCGGATCACCCCTCCACTTT
CSVSRGAGSPLHF
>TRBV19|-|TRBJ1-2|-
TGTGCCAGTGCCTTTGGGACCTCGGGCTACACCTTC
CASAFGTSGYTF
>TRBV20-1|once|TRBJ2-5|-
TGCAGTGCTAGCCCGGGACTCTGGGAGACCCAGTACTTC
CSASPGLWETQYF
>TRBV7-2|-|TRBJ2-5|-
TGTGCCAGCAGCGAAAGACACCGCCAAGAGACCCAGTACTTC
CASSERHRQETQYF
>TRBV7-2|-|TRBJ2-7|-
TGTGCCAGCATCCTGCAACCGCTAGCAAACTACGAGCAGTACTTC
CASILQPLANYEQYF
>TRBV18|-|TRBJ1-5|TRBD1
TGTGCCAGCTCACCACAAACGGGACAGGGGGTAAACCAGCCCCAGCATTTT
CASSPQTGQGVNQPQHF
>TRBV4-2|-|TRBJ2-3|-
TGTGCCAGCAGCCAAGATGGTCAGGCTAGCACAGATACGCAGTATTTT
CASSQDGQASTDTQYF
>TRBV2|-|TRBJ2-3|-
TGTGCCAGCCTGCTAGCGCCACTTCAAACTAGCACAGATACGCAGTATTTT
CASLLAPLQTSTDTQYF
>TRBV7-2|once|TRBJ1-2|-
TGTGCCAGCAGCCTCCGGGACACATTAAGGGCTAACTATGGCTACACCTTC
CASSLRDTLRANYGYTF